These 7 T cell receptor beta chains were all obtained from the same sample, sequenced in a study of technical replicates of blood from a handful of donors (dated by TCRdb to about 2017). The library was prepared using the immunoSEQ multiplex PCR assay. TCRdb took this table from immuneACCESS and kept in-frame rearrangements with V and J called. Such tables lack part of the clones; where checked against another copy, unresolved V genes explain under half of the gap, and the rest is unexplained. Within this sample are around 80,000 clones, with roughly 98% of them counted one time only. The ten most abundant clones make up around 0.15% of the sample. Source material: T cells isolated from PBMCs. All receptors derive from a human donor in good health.

The rearrangement links TRBV6-1 to TRBJ2-1; TRBD2 agrees at 10 bases. The germline V gene has CDR1 MNHNS and CDR2 SASEGT. The CDR3 is 15 residues long. V dropped 6 bases and J dropped 4; count of bases not matched to a gene: 6. CDR3 amino acids: CASRVTSGDYNEQFF. DNA of the CDR3: TGTGCCAGCAGGGTTACTAGCGGGGATTACAATGAGCAGTTCTTC.

The chain employs TRBV27 and TRBJ1-1, with D maybe TRBD1 (5 bases). The CDR3 loop spans 13 amino acids. Germline assignment: CDR1 MNHEY and CDR2 SMNVEV (reference sequence). V was shortened by 2 bases and J by 4 bases, with 8 bases between the two germline ends. CDR3 nucleotide sequence: TGTGCCAGCAGTTTAAGGGGAACCACTGAAGCTTTCTTT. Its protein product is CASSLRGTTEAFF.

The chain is built from TRBV7-9 and TRBJ1-6; the match to TRBD1 covers 10 bases. With 6 bases clipped from V and 0 bases from J, the junction kept 5 bases outside the gene matches. CDR1 and CDR2 (germline): SEHNR, FQNEAQ (reference sequence). This CDR3 comprises 17 residues. The CDR3 nucleotides read TGTGCCAGCAGGCTGGGACAGGGGAGCTCCTATAATTCACCCCTCCACTTT. Its translation: CASRLGQGSSYNSPLHF.

This chain uses TRBV29-1 with TRBJ2-2; D call uncertain. There are 11 residues in the CDR3. Germline V gene sequence: CDR1 SQVTM, CDR2 ANQGSEA. The ends were cut back, 4 bases at V and 6 bases at J, with 6 bases in the middle. The CDR3 nucleotides read TGCAGCGTTGCTACAGCCGGGGAGCTGTTTTTT. As protein: CSVATAGELFF.

V is TRBV10-2 and J is TRBJ2-7; perhaps TRBD2 as D (6 bases). Trimming left V 2 bases short and J 7 bases short, with 6 bases between. This CDR3 contains 11 residues. Germline V gene sequence: CDR1 WSHSY, CDR2 SAAADI. In DNA, the CDR3 is TGCGCCAGCAGTGAGGGGACTGAGCAGTACTTC. As protein: CASSEGTEQYF.

DNA of the CDR3: TGTGCCAGCAGCCTCCGGGGAACCGGCAATGAGCAGTTCTTC. Translated: CASSLRGTGNEQFF. The gene calls are TRBV4-2 and TRBJ2-1; D is possibly TRBD2 (5 bases). V was clipped by 4 bases and J by 6 bases, with 13 bases between them. Germline-derived CDR1 and CDR2 are LGHNA and YNFKEQ. CDR3 size: 14 residues.

This chain connects TRBV5-1 to TRBJ2-1; D remains ambiguous. Germline V gene sequence: CDR1 SGHRS, CDR2 YFSETQ. The V end lost 0 bases, the J end lost 6 bases, and 13 bases lay between the germline ends. The CDR3 is 15 amino acids. The CDR3 loop reads CASSLAWSMVNEQFF. CDR3 DNA sequence: TGCGCCAGCAGCTTGGCCTGGAGTATGGTCAATGAGCAGTTCTTC.